The entry below describes one T cell receptor (beta chain). Seattle-derived patients entered the study during active infection and were followed longitudinally. This sample is drawn from a study of blood T cell repertoires in COVID-19. Study details: Sample material is recorded as cDNA or gDNA derived from T cells, B-cell-depleted T cells, or PBMCs.

TCRdb keeps only in-frame clones here, not all; method: immunoSEQ multiplex PCR. The table records roughly 240,000 clones, 86% of them present only once. V dropped 0 bases and J dropped 5 bases, with 24 bases sitting between them. The CDR3 contains 19 residues. Germline V gene lookup returns CDR1 SGHTS and CDR2 YDEGEE. The source material was peripheral blood. The sequence came from a woman older than 75 with COVID-19, enrolled during active disease. The chain carries TRBV5-8 and TRBJ2-1, with D perhaps matching TRBD1 (6 bases). CDR3 in DNA: TGTGCCAGCAGCTTGGCGTCAAGGGAGCACAGGGCCCCGGACAATGAGCAGTTCTTC. It is translated as CASSLASREHRAPDNEQFF.